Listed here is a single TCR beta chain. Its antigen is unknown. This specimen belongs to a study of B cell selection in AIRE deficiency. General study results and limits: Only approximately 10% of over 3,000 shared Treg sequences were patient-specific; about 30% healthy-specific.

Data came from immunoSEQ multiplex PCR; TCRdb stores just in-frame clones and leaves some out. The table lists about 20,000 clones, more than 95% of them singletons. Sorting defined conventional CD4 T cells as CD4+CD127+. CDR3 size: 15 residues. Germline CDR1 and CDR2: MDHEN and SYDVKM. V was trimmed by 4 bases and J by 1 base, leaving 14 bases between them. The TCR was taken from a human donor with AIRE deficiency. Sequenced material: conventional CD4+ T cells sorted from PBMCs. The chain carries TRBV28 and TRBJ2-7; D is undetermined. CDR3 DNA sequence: TGTGCCAGCAGTTCCGCCTCGGTGCCATCCTACGAGCAGTACTTC. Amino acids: CASSSASVPSYEQYF.